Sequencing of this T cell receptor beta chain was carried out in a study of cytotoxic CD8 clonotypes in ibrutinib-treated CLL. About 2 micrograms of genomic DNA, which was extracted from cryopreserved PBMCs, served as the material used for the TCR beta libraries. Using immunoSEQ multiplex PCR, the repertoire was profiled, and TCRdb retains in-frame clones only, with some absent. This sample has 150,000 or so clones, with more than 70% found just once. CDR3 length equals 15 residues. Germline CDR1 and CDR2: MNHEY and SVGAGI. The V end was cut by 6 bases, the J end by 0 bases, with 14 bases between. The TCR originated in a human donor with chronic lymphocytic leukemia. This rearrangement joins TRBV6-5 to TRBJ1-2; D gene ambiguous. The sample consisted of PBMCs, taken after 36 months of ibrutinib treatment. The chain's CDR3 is CASRTSGVTNYGYTF. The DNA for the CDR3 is TGTGCCAGCAGAACCTCAGGAGTAACTAACTATGGCTACACCTTC.